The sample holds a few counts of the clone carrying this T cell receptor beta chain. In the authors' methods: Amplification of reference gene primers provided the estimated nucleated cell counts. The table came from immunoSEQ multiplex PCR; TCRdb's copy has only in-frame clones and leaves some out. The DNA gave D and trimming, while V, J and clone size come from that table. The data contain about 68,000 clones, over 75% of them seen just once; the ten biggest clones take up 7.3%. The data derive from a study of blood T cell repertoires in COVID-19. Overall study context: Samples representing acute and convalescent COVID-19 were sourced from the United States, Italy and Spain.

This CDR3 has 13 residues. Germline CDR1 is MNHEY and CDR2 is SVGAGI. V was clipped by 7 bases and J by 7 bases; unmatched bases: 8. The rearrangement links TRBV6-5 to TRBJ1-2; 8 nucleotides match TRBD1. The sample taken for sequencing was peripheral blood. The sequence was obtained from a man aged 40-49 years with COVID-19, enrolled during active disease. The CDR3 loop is CASTSGQGGGYTF. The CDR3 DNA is TGTGCCAGCACCTCCGGACAGGGAGGTGGCTACACCTTC.